This T cell receptor (beta chain) was documented in a study of CD8+CD57+ T cells in acquired aplastic anemia. Study details: Mean DNA quantity obtained from sorted CD4+ and CD8+ cells was around 3.2 ug. Reads per healthy sample averaged about 10.8 million (CD4+) and 11.0 million (CD8+).

V lost 2 bases and J lost 2; bases outside the gene matches: 4. The CDR3 has 16 residues. CDR1 ENHRY and CDR2 SYGVKD come from the germline V gene. The use of genomic DNA as template underpinned the TCR beta VDJ and CDR3 profiling. A single record per CDR3 protein comes from TCRdb applying MiXCR to the reads. The repertoire holds tens of thousands of distinct CDR3 sequences, with 76% as singletons. About this clonotype itself: The target antigen is unknown.

The study, taken as a whole, reports: Patients and controls shared roughly 31 CD8+ CDR3 sequences, highly expressed in patients. Any difference that existed in CD8+ Simpson's diversity between patients and controls was not significant.

The receptor was isolated from a human donor in good health, serving as a control. The V gene is TRBV10-3, the J gene TRBJ2-3, with 10 positions matching TRBD2. The material sequenced was sorted CD4+, CD8+, or CD8+CD57+ T cells (not recorded which) from PBMCs. The CDR3 protein is CAISEGSGRATDTQYF. In DNA, the CDR3 is TGTGCCATCAGTGAGGGGAGCGGGAGGGCCACAGATACGCAGTATTTT.